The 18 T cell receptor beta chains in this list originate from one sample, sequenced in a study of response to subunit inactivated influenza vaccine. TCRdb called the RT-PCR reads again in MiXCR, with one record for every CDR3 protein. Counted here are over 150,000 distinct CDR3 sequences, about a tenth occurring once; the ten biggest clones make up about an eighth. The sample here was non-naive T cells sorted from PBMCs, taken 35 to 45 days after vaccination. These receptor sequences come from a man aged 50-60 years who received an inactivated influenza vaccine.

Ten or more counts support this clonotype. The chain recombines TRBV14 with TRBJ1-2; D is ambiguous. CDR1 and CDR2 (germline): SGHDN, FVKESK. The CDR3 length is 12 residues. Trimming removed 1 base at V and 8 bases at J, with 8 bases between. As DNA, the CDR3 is TGTGCCAGCAGCCAAGTGGACTGGGGCTACACCTTC. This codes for CASSQVDWGYTF.

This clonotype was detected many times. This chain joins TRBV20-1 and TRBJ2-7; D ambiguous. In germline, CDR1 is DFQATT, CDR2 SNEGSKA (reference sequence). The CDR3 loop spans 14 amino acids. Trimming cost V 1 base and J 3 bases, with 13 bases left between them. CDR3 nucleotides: TGCAGTGCTAGAGCACCCACTACTCTCTACGAGCAGTACTTC. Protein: CSARAPTTLYEQYF.

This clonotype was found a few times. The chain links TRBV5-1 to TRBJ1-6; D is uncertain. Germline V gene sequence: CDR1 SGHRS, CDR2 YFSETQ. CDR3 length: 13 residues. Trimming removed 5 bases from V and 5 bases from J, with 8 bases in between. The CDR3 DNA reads TGCGCCAGCAGGGACGGCGATAATTCACCCCTCCACTTT. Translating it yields CASRDGDNSPLHF. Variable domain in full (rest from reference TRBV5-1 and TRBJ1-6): KAGVTQTPRYLIKTRGQQVTLSCSPISGHRSVSWYQQTPGQGLQFLFEYFSETQRNKGNFPGRFSGRQFSNSRSEMNVSTLELGDSALYLCASRDGDNSPLHFGNGTRLTVT.

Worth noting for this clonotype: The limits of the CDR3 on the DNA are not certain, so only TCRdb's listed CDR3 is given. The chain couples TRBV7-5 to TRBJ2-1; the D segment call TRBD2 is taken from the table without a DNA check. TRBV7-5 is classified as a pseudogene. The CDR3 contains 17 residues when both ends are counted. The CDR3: CISVSDPPGLAYNEQFF.

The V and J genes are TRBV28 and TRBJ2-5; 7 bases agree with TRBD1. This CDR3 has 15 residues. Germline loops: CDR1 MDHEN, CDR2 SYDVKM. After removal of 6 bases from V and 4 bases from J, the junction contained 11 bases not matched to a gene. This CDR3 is CASSVRQGVSETQYF. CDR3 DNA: TGTGCCAGCAGCGTCCGACAGGGCGTATCAGAGACCCAGTACTTC.

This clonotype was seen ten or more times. For the CDR3, the DNA is TGTGCCAGCAGCTCGAGCACTGAAGCTTTCTTT. It is translated as CASSSSTEAFF. The V gene is TRBV11-2, the J gene TRBJ1-1, with unresolved D. The CDR3 length is 11 residues. Germline V gene data show CDR1 as SGHAT and CDR2 as FQNNGV. V was trimmed by 4 bases and J by 4 bases, leaving 4 bases between them.

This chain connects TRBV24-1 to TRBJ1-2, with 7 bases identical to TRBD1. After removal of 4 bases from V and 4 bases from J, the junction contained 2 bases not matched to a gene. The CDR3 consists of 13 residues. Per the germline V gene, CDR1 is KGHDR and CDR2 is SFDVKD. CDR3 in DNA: TGTGCCACCAGTGACGGGACAGTCTATGGCTACACCTTC. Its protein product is CATSDGTVYGYTF.

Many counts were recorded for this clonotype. CDR3 in amino acids: CASRPAQGPQETQYF. DNA of the CDR3: TGTGCCAGCAGGCCCGCACAGGGCCCCCAAGAGACCCAGTACTTC. The chain couples TRBV12-3 or TRBV12-4 to TRBJ2-5; TRBD1 is a possible D gene (6 bases). The CDR3 contains 15 residues. Trimming removed 6 bases at V and 1 base at J, with 15 bases between.

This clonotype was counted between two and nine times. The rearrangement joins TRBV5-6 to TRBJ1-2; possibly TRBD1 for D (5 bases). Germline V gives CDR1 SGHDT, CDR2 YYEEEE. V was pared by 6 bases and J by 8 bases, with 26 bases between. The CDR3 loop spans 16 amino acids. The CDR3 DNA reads TGTGCCAGCATCCGAACGTTTAATACGAGGGGATTAGGCTACACCTTC. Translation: CASIRTFNTRGLGYTF.

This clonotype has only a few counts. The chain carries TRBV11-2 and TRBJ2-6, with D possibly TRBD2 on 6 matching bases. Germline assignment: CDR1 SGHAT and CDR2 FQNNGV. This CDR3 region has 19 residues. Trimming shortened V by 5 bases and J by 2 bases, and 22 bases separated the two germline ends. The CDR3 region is CASSTRLVSVSAGANVLTF. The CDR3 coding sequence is TGTGCCAGCAGCACCAGACTAGTCTCCGTCAGTGCTGGGGCCAACGTCCTGACTTTC.

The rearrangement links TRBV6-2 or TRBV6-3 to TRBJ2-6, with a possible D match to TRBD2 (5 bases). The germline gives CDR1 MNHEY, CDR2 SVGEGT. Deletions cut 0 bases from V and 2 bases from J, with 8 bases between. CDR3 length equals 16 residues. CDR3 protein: CASSYSMRAGANVLTF. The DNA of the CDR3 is TGTGCCAGCAGTTACTCGATGAGGGCTGGGGCCAACGTCCTGACTTTC.

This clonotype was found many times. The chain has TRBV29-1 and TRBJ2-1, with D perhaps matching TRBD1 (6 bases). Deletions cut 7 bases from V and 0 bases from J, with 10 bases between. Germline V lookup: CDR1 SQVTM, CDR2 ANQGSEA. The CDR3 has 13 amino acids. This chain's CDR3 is CSGGQSSYNEQFF. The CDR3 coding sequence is TGCAGCGGCGGACAGAGCTCCTACAATGAGCAGTTCTTC.

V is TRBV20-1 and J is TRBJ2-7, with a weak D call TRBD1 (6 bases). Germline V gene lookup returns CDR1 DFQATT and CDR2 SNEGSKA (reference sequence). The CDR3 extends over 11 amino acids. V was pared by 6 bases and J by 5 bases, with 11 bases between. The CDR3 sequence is CSADRDNEQYF. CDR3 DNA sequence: TGCAGTGCGGATCGGGACAACGAGCAGTACTTC.

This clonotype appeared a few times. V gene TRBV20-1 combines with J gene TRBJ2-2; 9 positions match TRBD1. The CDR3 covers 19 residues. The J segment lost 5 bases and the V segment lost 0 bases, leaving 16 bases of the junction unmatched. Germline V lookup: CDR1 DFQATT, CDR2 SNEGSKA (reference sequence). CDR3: CSARDGLKGTGIRTGELFF. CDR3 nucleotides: TGCAGTGCTAGAGATGGGTTAAAAGGGACAGGGATACGGACCGGGGAGCTGTTTTTT.

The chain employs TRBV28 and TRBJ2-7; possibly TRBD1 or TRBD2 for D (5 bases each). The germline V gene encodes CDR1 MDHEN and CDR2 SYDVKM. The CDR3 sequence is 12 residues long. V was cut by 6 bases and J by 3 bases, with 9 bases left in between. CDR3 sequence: CASRLGDYEQYF. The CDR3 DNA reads TGTGCCAGCAGATTGGGGGACTACGAGCAGTACTTC. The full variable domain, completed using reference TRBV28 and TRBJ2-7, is DVKVTQSSRYLVKRTGEKVFLECVQDMDHENMFWYRQDPGLGLRLIYFSYDVKMKEKGDIPEGYSVSREKKERFSLILESASTNQTSMYLCASRLGDYEQYFGPGTRLTVT.

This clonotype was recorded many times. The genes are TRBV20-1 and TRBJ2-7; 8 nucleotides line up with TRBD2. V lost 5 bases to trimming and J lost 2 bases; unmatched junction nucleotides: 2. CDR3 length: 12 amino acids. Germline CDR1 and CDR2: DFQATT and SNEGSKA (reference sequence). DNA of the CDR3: TGCAGTGCTTCCGGGAGGGCCTACGAGCAGTACTTC. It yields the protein CSASGRAYEQYF.

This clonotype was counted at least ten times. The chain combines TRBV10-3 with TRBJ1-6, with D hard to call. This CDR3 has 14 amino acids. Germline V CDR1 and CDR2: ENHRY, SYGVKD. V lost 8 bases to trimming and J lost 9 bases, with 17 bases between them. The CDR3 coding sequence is TGTGCCATCCGCGGGGAAAGCAAACGTTCACCCCTCCACTTT. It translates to CAIRGESKRSPLHF.

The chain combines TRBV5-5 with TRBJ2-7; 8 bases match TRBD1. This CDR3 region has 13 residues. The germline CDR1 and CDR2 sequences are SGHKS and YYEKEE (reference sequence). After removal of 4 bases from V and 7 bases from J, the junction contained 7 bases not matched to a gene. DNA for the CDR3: TGTGCCAGCAGCGCCGGACAGGGAAATGAGCAGTACTTC. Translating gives CASSAGQGNEQYF. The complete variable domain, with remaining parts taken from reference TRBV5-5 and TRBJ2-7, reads DAGVTQSPTHLIKTRGQQVTLRCSPISGHKSVSWYQQVLGQGPQFIFQYYEKEERGRGNFPDRFSARQFPNYSSELNVNALLLGDSALYLCASSAGQGNEQYFGPGTRLTVT.